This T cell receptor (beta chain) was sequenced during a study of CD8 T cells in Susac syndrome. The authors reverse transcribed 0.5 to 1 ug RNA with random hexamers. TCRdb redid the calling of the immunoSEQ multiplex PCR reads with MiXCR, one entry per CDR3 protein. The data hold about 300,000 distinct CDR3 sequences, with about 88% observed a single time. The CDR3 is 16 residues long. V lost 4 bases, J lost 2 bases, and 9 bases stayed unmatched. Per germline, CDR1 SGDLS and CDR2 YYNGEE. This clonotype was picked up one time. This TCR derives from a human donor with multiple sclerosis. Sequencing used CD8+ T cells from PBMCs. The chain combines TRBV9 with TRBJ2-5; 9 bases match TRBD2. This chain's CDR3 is CASSPGLANMQETQYF. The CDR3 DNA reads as TGTGCCAGCAGCCCCGGACTAGCGAATATGCAAGAGACCCAGTACTTC.